The clone carrying this TCR beta chain appeared a single time. The CDR3 sequence is 13 residues long. Germline CDR1 is MDHEN and CDR2 is SYDVKM. V lost 3 bases and J 6 bases, leaving 11 bases between the germline ends. The sample is drawn from a study of blood T cell repertoires in COVID-19. Study overall: Collection of acute and convalescent COVID-19 samples took place in the United States, Italy and Spain. PBMCs, B-cell-depleted T cells, or T cells were the source of the cDNA or gDNA that made up the material.

Authors' data handling: Estimation of nucleated cell counts relied on the amplification of reference gene primers. Using immunoSEQ multiplex PCR, the repertoire was profiled, and TCRdb retains in-frame clones only, with some absent. V and J calls and clone size are those listed in that table; D and trimming were worked out from the DNA. This sample yields 25,000 or so clones, of which about four fifths are seen a single time; 67% belongs to the top ten. J is TRBJ1-2 and V is TRBV28; D perhaps matches TRBD1 (6 bases). The TCR comes from a man between 65 and 79 years old with acute or convalescent COVID-19. Sequencing used peripheral blood. The CDR3 DNA follows: TGTGCCAGCAGTTTCTCAGGGGCGAATGGCTACACCTTC. Protein sequence: CASSFSGANGYTF.